This entry lists 9 T cell receptor beta chains sequenced from one sample in a study of blood T cell repertoires in COVID-19. Data came from immunoSEQ multiplex PCR; TCRdb stores just in-frame clones and leaves some out. The table lists some 110,000 clones, about nine tenths of them singletons. Sequenced: peripheral blood. The receptors stem from a middle-aged man with acute or convalescent COVID-19.

The gene calls are TRBV6-1 and TRBJ1-4; the match to TRBD1 covers 7 bases. With 3 bases clipped from V and 5 bases from J, the junction kept 9 bases outside the gene matches. This CDR3 has 16 residues. Germline V lookup: CDR1 MNHNS, CDR2 SASEGT. The CDR3 nucleotides are TGTGCCAGCAGTGAGGTCCGACAGGGTTGGAATGAAAAACTGTTTTTT. Its protein product is CASSEVRQGWNEKLFF.

DNA of the CDR3: TGTGCCAGCAGCTTAACAATTGAGCAGTTCTTC. This codes for CASSLTIEQFF. This chain connects TRBV7-9 to TRBJ2-1, with unresolved D. This CDR3 has 11 amino acids. V dropped 2 bases and J dropped 9 bases, with 5 bases sitting between them. Germline V CDR1 and CDR2: SEHNR, FQNEAQ (reference sequence).

This clone was counted a few times. V and J are TRBV28 and TRBJ1-4, with 7 nucleotides matching TRBD1. This CDR3 is 14 amino acids long. The J segment lost 6 bases and the V segment lost 3 bases, leaving 4 bases of the junction unmatched. The V gene's germline CDR1 is MDHEN and CDR2 SYDVKM. This chain's CDR3 is CASSFETGDEKLFF. For the CDR3, the DNA is TGTGCCAGCAGTTTCGAAACAGGGGATGAAAAACTGTTTTTT.

Here the CDR3 reads CAWTREANTEAFF. The CDR3, as DNA: TGTGCCTGGACCCGGGAGGCAAACACTGAAGCTTTCTTT. The genes are TRBV30 and TRBJ1-1; the D is unclear. From germline, CDR1 is GTSNPN and CDR2 SVGIG (reference sequence). The CDR3 length is 13 residues. The ends were cut back, 4 bases at V and 2 bases at J, with 11 bases in the middle.

This clone was recorded only once. The V and J genes are TRBV27 and TRBJ2-3; 7 bases fit TRBD2. V gave up 2 bases and J gave up 0 bases; unmatched junction bases: 5. The CDR3 is 16 amino acids. Per germline, CDR1 MNHEY and CDR2 SMNVEV (reference sequence). This CDR3 is CASSLRREPSTDTQYF. The CDR3 bases are TGTGCCAGCAGTTTAAGGCGGGAGCCTAGCACAGATACGCAGTATTTT.

The V and J genes are TRBV30 and TRBJ1-3, with D perhaps matching TRBD1 (6 bases). CDR3 length equals 15 residues. Trimming took off 3 bases at V and 2 bases at J, with 14 bases between the two ends. Germline V gene sequence: CDR1 GTSNPN, CDR2 SVGIG (reference sequence). The CDR3 nucleotides read TGTGCCTGGAGGCGAGCAGGGGAGCCTGGAAACACCATATATTTT. Its protein is CAWRRAGEPGNTIYF.

The V gene is TRBV19, the J gene TRBJ2-7; possibly TRBD2 for D (5 bases). V was pared by 5 bases and J by 4 bases, with 12 bases between. Germline lookup yields CDR1 LNHDA and CDR2 SQIVND (reference sequence). The length of the CDR3 is 13 residues. CDR3 nucleotide sequence: TGTGCCAGTAGTCGGGGTCCCCTTTACGAGCAGTACTTC. Translation: CASSRGPLYEQYF.

This chain uses TRBV11-2 with TRBJ1-1; possibly TRBD1 for D (5 bases). V was clipped by 1 base and J by 1 base, with 7 bases between them. This CDR3 is built from 14 residues. CDR1 and CDR2 from the germline V gene are SGHAT and FQNNGV. The CDR3 coding sequence is TGTGCCAGCAGCTTAGGACAGCAGAACACTGAAGCTTTCTTT. The encoded protein is CASSLGQQNTEAFF.

The sample holds a few counts of this clone. V and J are TRBV4-2 and TRBJ2-1, with D tentatively TRBD2 (6 bases). The CDR3 has 16 amino acids. Germline-derived CDR1 and CDR2 are LGHNA and YNFKEQ. V shed 2 bases and J shed 2 bases, with 13 bases lying between them. CDR3 sequence reads: CASSQTSSHPYNEQFF. The CDR3 coding sequence is TGTGCCAGCAGCCAAACTAGCAGCCATCCCTACAATGAGCAGTTCTTC.